This record concerns one T cell receptor (beta chain) sequence. Its antigen is currently unknown. Method: immunoSEQ multiplex PCR; TCRdb's copy keeps in-frame clones and lacks some. The sample shows tens of thousands of clones, just over 90% of them seen only once. The CDR3 consists of 13 residues. J gave up 5 bases and V 3 bases, and 2 bases lay outside the gene matches. In germline, CDR1 is SGHTA, CDR2 FQGTGA. This entry is derived from a study of T cells after posttransplantation cyclophosphamide. Study-wide points: Blood and skin or GI T cell repertoires showed limited TRB overlap. After PTCy, TRB diversity resembled that of CNI/methotrexate controls. Later blood repertoires were often dominated by clones from the donor CD8+ memory compartment.

The clonotype originates from a woman younger than 45 in good health and a related stem cell transplant donor. The chain carries TRBV7-3 and TRBJ2-5, with 8 bases matching TRBD1. The sequenced material came from PBMCs. This CDR3 reads CASSLDRVETQYF. The CDR3 nucleotides are TGTGCCAGCAGCTTGGACAGGGTGGAGACCCAGTACTTC.